The 23 T cell receptor beta chains below come from one sample, sequenced in a study of blood T cell repertoires in COVID-19. Here immunoSEQ multiplex PCR was the method, and the copy in TCRdb shows in-frame clones only, minus some. The sample carries around 200,000 clones, roughly 90% recorded once. Sequencing used PBMCs or T cells enriched from blood (not recorded which). The receptors come from a woman in her forties with acute COVID-19.

The gene calls are TRBV5-1 and TRBJ1-1; tentative D call: TRBD1 (6 bases). Germline values: CDR1 SGHRS, CDR2 YFSETQ. Trimming took 1 base from V and 1 from J, leaving 14 bases between them. CDR3 length: 16 amino acids. The CDR3: CASSLRGGSGNTEAFF. The CDR3 DNA sequence: TGCGCCAGCAGCTTGCGGGGGGGCAGTGGGAACACTGAAGCTTTCTTT. The whole variable domain, filled in from reference TRBV5-1 and TRBJ1-1, reads KAGVTQTPRYLIKTRGQQVTLSCSPISGHRSVSWYQQTPGQGLQFLFEYFSETQRNKGNFPGRFSGRQFSNSRSEMNVSTLELGDSALYLCASSLRGGSGNTEAFFGQGTRLTVV.

V is TRBV5-6 and J is TRBJ1-1; TRBD1 matches at 7 bases. Germline loops: CDR1 SGHDT, CDR2 YYEEEE. Unmatched junction bases numbered 6, after V lost 1 base and J lost 0 bases. The CDR3 covers 16 residues. In nucleotides, the CDR3 is TGTGCCAGCAGCTTGCTGACAGGGTTTATGAACACTGAAGCTTTCTTT. Translation: CASSLLTGFMNTEAFF.

This clone appeared once. The chain couples TRBV5-4 to TRBJ2-1; 7 bases agree with TRBD1. The ends lost 1 base at V and 2 bases at J; junction bases unmatched: 3. Germline V gene data show CDR1 as SGHNT and CDR2 as YYREEE (reference sequence). The CDR3 sequence is 15 residues long. CDR3 coding DNA: TGTGCCAGCAGCTTGAGGGACAGACCCTACAATGAGCAGTTCTTC. Amino acids: CASSLRDRPYNEQFF.

Comments on this clone: Different DNA sequences within this sample yield the same CDR3. The chain uses TRBV3-1 (or the pseudogene TRBV3-2) and TRBJ2-1, with TRBD2 matching over 15 bases. V lost 3 bases to trimming and J lost 0 bases; unmatched junction nucleotides: 3. The CDR3 spans 18 residues. Germline V gives CDR1 LGHDT, CDR2 YNNKEL (reference sequence). The CDR3 DNA reads as TGTGCCAGCAGCCACGGACTAGCGGGGGGGCCCTCCTACAATGAGCAGTTCTTC. Amino acids: CASSHGLAGGPSYNEQFF.

The chain links TRBV6-5 to TRBJ1-1; TRBD1 might be the D (5 bases). This CDR3 region has 15 residues. The germline V gene encodes CDR1 MNHEY and CDR2 SVGAGI. Trimming cost V 5 bases and J 1 base, with 14 bases left between them. In DNA, the CDR3 is TGTGCCAGCAGTAAGCAACTAACAGGGAACACTGAAGCTTTCTTT. Amino acid sequence: CASSKQLTGNTEAFF.

V usage is TRBV7-3 and J usage is TRBJ2-3, with TRBD1 as a possible D gene (5 bases). V dropped 2 bases and J dropped 2 bases, with 5 bases sitting between them. Germline V gene sequence: CDR1 SGHTA, CDR2 FQGTGA. The length of the CDR3 is 13 residues. The CDR3 coding sequence is TGTGCCAGCAGCTTAGGGGCCACAGATACGCAGTATTTT. Translating gives CASSLGATDTQYF. The full variable domain, rest sourced from reference TRBV7-3 and TRBJ2-3, is GAGVSQTPSNKVTEKGKYVELRCDPISGHTALYWYRQSLGQGPEFLIYFQGTGAADDSGLPNDRFFAVRPEGSVSTLKIQRTERGDSAVYLCASSLGATDTQYFGPGTRLTVL.

This chain connects TRBV19 to TRBJ1-2; possibly TRBD1 for D (5 bases). The CDR3 has 14 residues. The V end was cut by 7 bases, the J end by 7 bases, with 19 bases between. Germline assignment: CDR1 LNHDA and CDR2 SQIVND (reference sequence). The CDR3 DNA is TGTGCCAGTATGGGGAGGGCCAGGGACTCTGGCTACACCTTC. Encoded protein: CASMGRARDSGYTF.

This clone was detected a few times. This rearrangement joins TRBV5-6 to TRBJ2-2, with D possibly TRBD2 on 5 matching bases. The CDR3 is 15 residues long. The V gene's germline CDR1 is SGHDT and CDR2 YYEEEE. V lost 1 base and J 5 bases, leaving 12 bases between the germline ends. The CDR3 spells CASSLTGSRTGELFF. The CDR3 nucleotides read TGTGCCAGCAGCTTGACGGGATCGAGGACCGGGGAGCTGTTTTTT.

The V gene is TRBV27, the J gene TRBJ2-3; D uncertain. CDR3 length: 13 amino acids. Trimming took off 4 bases at V and 2 bases at J, with 7 bases between the two ends. CDR1 and CDR2 from the germline V gene are MNHEY and SMNVEV (reference sequence). CDR3 region: CASSWLLTDTQYF. CDR3 nucleotide sequence: TGTGCCAGCAGTTGGCTCCTCACAGATACGCAGTATTTT.

The chain links TRBV10-2 to TRBJ1-2; possibly TRBD1 for D (6 bases). V lost 3 bases, J lost 6 bases, and 17 bases lay in between. The CDR3 has 15 amino acids. CDR1 is WSHSY and CDR2 is SAAADI in the germline V gene. The CDR3 bases are TGCGCCAGCAGTGAACCCTCACAGGGTAGAAATGGCTACACCTTC. This encodes CASSEPSQGRNGYTF.

This chain connects TRBV27 to TRBJ1-1; 10 bases agree with TRBD1. This CDR3 contains 15 residues. Germline CDR1 and CDR2: MNHEY and SMNVEV (reference sequence). V shed 5 bases, J shed 4 bases, and the junction held 7 bases outside the gene matches. The CDR3 loop reads CASSKRQGASTEAFF. The CDR3 DNA reads TGTGCCAGCAGTAAACGACAGGGGGCGAGCACTGAAGCTTTCTTT.

The V and J genes are TRBV27 and TRBJ1-2; D is possibly TRBD1 (6 bases). Trimming shortened V by 1 base and J by 9 bases, and 18 bases separated the two germline ends. This CDR3 has 15 amino acids. CDR1 and CDR2 from the germline V gene are MNHEY and SMNVEV (reference sequence). The CDR3 protein is CASSLYRAVEESYTF. In DNA, the CDR3 is TGTGCCAGCAGTTTATACAGGGCAGTAGAAGAAAGCTACACCTTC.

The chain couples TRBV11-3 to TRBJ2-5, with D maybe TRBD1 (5 bases). The germline V gene encodes CDR1 SGHNT and CDR2 YENEEA. The CDR3 runs to 13 residues. V was trimmed by 5 bases and J by 2 bases, leaving 9 bases between them. The CDR3 here is CASSGQGQETQYF. The DNA for the CDR3 is TGTGCCAGCAGCGGGCAGGGACAAGAGACCCAGTACTTC.

This clone has a handful of counts. Written as DNA, the CDR3 is TGTGCCAGCAGCTTAGCGGGGGACGCAGATACGCAGTATTTT. Translation: CASSLAGDADTQYF. This chain connects TRBV6-2 or TRBV6-3 to TRBJ2-3, with TRBD2 identical over 9 bases. Germline V gives CDR1 MNHEY, CDR2 SVGEGT. This CDR3 has 14 residues. After removal of 6 bases from V and 4 bases from J, the junction contained 5 bases not matched to a gene.

This clone was seen more than once but under ten times. The rearrangement links TRBV7-9 to TRBJ1-5; weak D call: TRBD1 (6 bases). V lost 4 bases, J lost 6 bases, and 13 bases lay in between. This CDR3 has 14 amino acids. Germline V gene lookup returns CDR1 SEHNR and CDR2 FQNEAQ (reference sequence). The CDR3 spells CASSSSTGFQPQHF. CDR3 nucleotides: TGTGCCAGCAGCTCAAGTACAGGGTTTCAGCCCCAGCATTTT.

The CDR3 protein is CASSQAGGAAFF. The DNA for the CDR3 is TGTGCCAGCAGCCAGGCAGGGGGCGCGGCCTTCTTT. The rearrangement joins TRBV5-5 to TRBJ1-1; TRBD1 matches at 8 bases. Germline V lookup: CDR1 SGHKS, CDR2 YYEKEE (reference sequence). This CDR3 region has 12 residues. V gave up 4 bases and J gave up 14 bases; unmatched junction bases: 10. Full variable domain (remainder filled in from reference TRBV5-5 and TRBJ1-1): DAGVTQSPTHLIKTRGQQVTLRCSPISGHKSVSWYQQVLGQGPQFIFQYYEKEERGRGNFPDRFSARQFPNYSSELNVNALLLGDSALYLCASSQAGGAAFFGQGTRLTVV.

V and J are TRBV15 and TRBJ2-7, with 9 bases that match TRBD1. This CDR3 comprises 17 residues. The ends lost 4 bases at V and 1 base at J; junction bases unmatched: 11. Germline V gives CDR1 LNHNV, CDR2 YYDKDF (reference sequence). The CDR3 region is CATSNEGQGLRSYEQYF. CDR3 in DNA: TGTGCCACCAGCAACGAGGGACAGGGCTTGAGGTCCTACGAGCAGTACTTC. The variable domain in full, completed from reference TRBV15 and TRBJ2-7, reads DAMVIQNPRYQVTQFGKPVTLSCSQTLNHNVMYWYQQKSSQAPKLLFHYYDKDFNNEADTPDNFQSRRPNTSFCFLDIRSPGLGDTAMYLCATSNEGQGLRSYEQYFGPGTRLTVT.

V usage is TRBV7-2 and J usage is TRBJ1-4; possible D gene TRBD1, 6 bases. V lost 5 bases, J lost 5 bases, and 12 bases lay in between. The germline gives CDR1 SGHTA, CDR2 FQGNSA. The CDR3 has 14 amino acids. The CDR3 DNA is TGTGCCAGCAGCCCGACAGGTCCAAATGAAAAACTGTTTTTT. Its protein product is CASSPTGPNEKLFF. Using reference TRBV7-2 and TRBJ1-4 for the parts outside the CDR3, the full variable domain is GAGVSQSPSNKVTEKGKDVELRCDPISGHTALYWYRQSLGQGLEFLIYFQGNSAPDKSGLPSDRFSAERTGGSVSTLTIQRTQQEDSAVYLCASSPTGPNEKLFFGSGTQLSVL.

The chain combines TRBV19 with TRBJ1-6, with unresolved D. This CDR3 has 13 amino acids. Trimming stripped 7 bases from V and 7 bases from J, with 11 bases between. The germline CDR1 and CDR2 sequences are LNHDA and SQIVND (reference sequence). CDR3 region: CASNYLGNSPLHF. Written as DNA, the CDR3 is TGTGCCAGTAACTACCTAGGAAATTCACCCCTCCACTTT.

The chain employs TRBV2 and TRBJ1-1, with unresolved D. Trimming pared 6 bases from V and 6 bases from J, leaving 11 bases between. CDR1 is SNHLY, CDR2 FYNNEI, per germline. The length of the CDR3 is 12 residues. The CDR3 protein is CASRLKSPEAFF. The CDR3, as DNA: TGTGCCAGCAGACTCAAGAGTCCTGAAGCTTTCTTT.

This chain uses TRBV5-1 with TRBJ2-3, with a possible D match to TRBD2 (7 bases). Germline CDR1 is SGHRS and CDR2 is YFSETQ. This CDR3 spans 16 amino acids. Trimming took 5 bases from V and 0 from J, leaving 16 bases between them. CDR3 sequence: CASSLGRGASTDTQYF. In DNA, the CDR3 is TGCGCCAGCAGTCTAGGACGGGGGGCTAGCACAGATACGCAGTATTTT.

Judged by abundance, this clone is large. The gene calls are TRBV19 and TRBJ1-1, with D perhaps TRBD1 (5 bases). Trimming shortened V by 8 bases and J by 1 base, and 14 bases separated the two germline ends. This CDR3 spans 14 amino acids. CDR1 is LNHDA, CDR2 SQIVND, per germline (reference sequence). The CDR3 reads CASASFGGNTEAFF. In nucleotides, the CDR3 is TGTGCCAGTGCGTCTTTCGGGGGGAACACTGAAGCTTTCTTT.

The chain links TRBV9 to TRBJ1-6; 7 nucleotides match TRBD1. The germline V gene has CDR1 SGDLS and CDR2 YYNGEE. V shed 0 bases and J 13 bases; nucleotides not matched to a gene: 7. This CDR3 spans 14 amino acids. The DNA of the CDR3 is TGTGCCAGCAGCGTAGGGGACAGTGCTACCCCCCTCCACTTT. It yields the protein CASSVGDSATPLHF. Complete variable domain (other parts from reference TRBV9 and TRBJ1-6): DSGVTQTPKHLITATGQRVTLRCSPRSGDLSVYWYQQSLDQGLQFLIQYYNGEERAKGNILERFSAQQFPDLHSELNLSSLELGDSALYFCASSVGDSATPLHFGNGTRLTVT.